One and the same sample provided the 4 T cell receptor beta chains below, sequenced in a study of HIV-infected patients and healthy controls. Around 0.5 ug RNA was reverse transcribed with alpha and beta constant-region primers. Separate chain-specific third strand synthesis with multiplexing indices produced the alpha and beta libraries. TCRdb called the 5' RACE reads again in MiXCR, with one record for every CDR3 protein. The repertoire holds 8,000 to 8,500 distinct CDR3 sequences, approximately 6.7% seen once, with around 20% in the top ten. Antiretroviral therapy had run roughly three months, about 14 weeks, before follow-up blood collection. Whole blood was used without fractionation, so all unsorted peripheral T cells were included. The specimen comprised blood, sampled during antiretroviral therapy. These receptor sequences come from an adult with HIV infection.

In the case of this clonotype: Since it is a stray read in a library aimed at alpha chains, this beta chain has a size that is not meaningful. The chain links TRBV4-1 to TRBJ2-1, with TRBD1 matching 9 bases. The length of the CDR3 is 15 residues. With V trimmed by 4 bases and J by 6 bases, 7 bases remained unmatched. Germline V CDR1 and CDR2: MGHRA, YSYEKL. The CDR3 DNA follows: TGCGCCAGCAGCCCCACAGGGACAGGGATCAATGAGCAGTTCTTC. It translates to CASSPTGTGINEQFF.

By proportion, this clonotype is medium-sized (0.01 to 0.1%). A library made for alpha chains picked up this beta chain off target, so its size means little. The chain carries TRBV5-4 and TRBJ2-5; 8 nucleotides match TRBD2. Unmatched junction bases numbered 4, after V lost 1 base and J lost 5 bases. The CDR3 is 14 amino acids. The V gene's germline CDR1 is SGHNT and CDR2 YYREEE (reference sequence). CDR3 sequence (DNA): TGTGCCAGCAGCTTGCGGGAGGGCGGGGAGACCCAGTACTTC. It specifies CASSLREGGETQYF.

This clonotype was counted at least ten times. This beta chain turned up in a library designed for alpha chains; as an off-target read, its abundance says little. Written as DNA, the CDR3 is TGTGCCAGCAGCCAAGATACACTAGCGGGAGGTACAGATACGCAGTATTTT. It yields the protein CASSQDTLAGGTDTQYF. This sequence joins TRBV3-1 and TRBJ2-3; 12 nucleotides line up with TRBD2. Looked up from germline, CDR1 is LGHDT and CDR2 is YNNKEL (reference sequence). CDR3 length equals 17 residues. Trimming cost V 0 bases and J 3 bases; bases outside gene matches: 4.

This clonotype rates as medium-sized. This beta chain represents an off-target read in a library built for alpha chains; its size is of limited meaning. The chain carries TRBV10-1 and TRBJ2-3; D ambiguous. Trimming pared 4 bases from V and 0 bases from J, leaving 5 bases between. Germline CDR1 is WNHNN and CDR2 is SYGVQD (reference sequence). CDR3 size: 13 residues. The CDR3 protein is CASSVSSTDTQYF. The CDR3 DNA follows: TGCGCCAGCAGTGTATCTAGCACAGATACGCAGTATTTT.